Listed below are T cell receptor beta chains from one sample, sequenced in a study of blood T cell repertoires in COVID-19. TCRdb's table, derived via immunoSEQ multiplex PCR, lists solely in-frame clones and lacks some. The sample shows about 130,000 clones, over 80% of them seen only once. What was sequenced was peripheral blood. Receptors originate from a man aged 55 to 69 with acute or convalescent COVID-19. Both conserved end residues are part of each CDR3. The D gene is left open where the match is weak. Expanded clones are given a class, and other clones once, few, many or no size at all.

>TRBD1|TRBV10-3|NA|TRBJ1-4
CAISDGRGFRDEKLFF
TGTGCCATCAGTGATGGCAGGGGGTTTCGAGATGAAAAACTGTTTTTT
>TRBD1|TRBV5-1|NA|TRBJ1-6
CASRDRVAGNSPLHF
TGCGCCAGCCGGGACAGGGTCGCCGGTAATTCACCCCTCCACTTT
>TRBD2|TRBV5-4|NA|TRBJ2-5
CASTPGLAGTQETQYF
TGTGCCAGCACGCCAGGACTAGCGGGGACACAAGAGACCCAGTACTTC
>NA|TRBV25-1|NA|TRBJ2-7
CASSEGGTASSYEQYF
TGTGCCAGCAGTGAAGGGGGGACAGCCAGCTCCTACGAGCAGTACTTC
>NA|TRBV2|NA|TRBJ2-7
CASRRSGYGYSDEQYF
TGTGCCAGCAGGCGGAGCGGGTATGGGTATAGTGACGAGCAGTACTTC
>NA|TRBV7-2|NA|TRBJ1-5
CASSLASGRVANQPQHF
TGTGCCAGCAGCTTAGCCAGCGGTAGAGTCGCCAATCAGCCCCAGCATTTT
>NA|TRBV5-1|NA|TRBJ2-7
CASKPSFGDTYEQYF
TGCGCCAGCAAACCGTCGTTCGGGGACACCTACGAGCAGTACTTC
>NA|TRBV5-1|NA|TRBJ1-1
CASSSQGSTEAFF
TGCGCCAGCAGCTCGCAGGGTAGCACTGAAGCTTTCTTT
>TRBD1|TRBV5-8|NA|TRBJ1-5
CASSQRTGAKPQHF
TGTGCCAGCAGCCAGAGGACAGGGGCGAAGCCCCAGCATTTT
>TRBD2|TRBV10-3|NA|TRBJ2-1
CAISEYEMSSGGNEQFF
TGTGCCATCAGTGAGTATGAGATGTCTAGCGGGGGTAATGAGCAGTTCTTC
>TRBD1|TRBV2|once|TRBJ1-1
CASSADRGVTEAFF
TGTGCCAGCAGTGCTGACAGGGGCGTCACTGAAGCTTTCTTT
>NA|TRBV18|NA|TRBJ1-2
CASSPQGDYGYTF
TGTGCCAGCTCACCACAGGGGGACTATGGCTACACCTTC
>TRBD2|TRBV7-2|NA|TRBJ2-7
CASSLRRESLGEQYF
TGTGCCAGCAGCTTGCGGCGGGAGAGCCTCGGGGAGCAGTACTTC
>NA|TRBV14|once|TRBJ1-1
CASSLRDTLAFF
TGTGCCAGCAGTCTTCGGGACACTCTTGCTTTCTTT
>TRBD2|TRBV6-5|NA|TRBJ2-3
CASRAGTSGWDTQYF
TGTGCCAGCAGGGCTGGGACTAGCGGGTGGGATACGCAGTATTTT